This T cell receptor (beta chain) was captured in a study of neurological immune-mediated disorders. Each CDR3 protein is one row after TCRdb ran MiXCR on the 5' RACE reads. The data show more than 45,000 distinct CDR3 sequences, with roughly 3.5% seen just once and 1.6% held by the top ten. Germline V gene lookup returns CDR1 SGHDT and CDR2 YYEEEE. The CDR3 runs 15 residues. J was trimmed by 6 bases and V by 4 bases; bases with no gene match: 4. This clonotype has ten or more counts. The source is a man between 25 and 39 years old with multiple sclerosis. The sequenced material came from PBMCs. The chain joins TRBV5-6 to TRBJ2-2; 12 positions match TRBD2. The CDR3 DNA reads TGTGCCAGCAGCGGCGGACTAGCGGGACCCGGGGAGCTGTTTTTT. Translating gives CASSGGLAGPGELFF. Together with reference TRBV5-6 and TRBJ2-2, the CDR3 gives the full variable domain: DAGVTQSPTHLIKTRGQQVTLRCSPKSGHDTVSWYQQALGQGPQFIFQYYEEEERQRGNFPDRFSGHQFPNYSSELNVNALLLGDSALYLCASSGGLAGPGELFFGEGSRLTVL.